This T cell receptor (beta chain) comes out of a study of blood T cells in healthy people across ages. V lost 2 bases and J 9 bases, leaving 17 bases between the germline ends. Germline V gives CDR1 SGHTA, CDR2 FQGTGA. The CDR3 is made up of 15 amino acids. It was with a sample-barcoded 5' primer and a J-beta primer mix that a second PCR of roughly 7 to 12 cycles was run. TCRdb independently ran MiXCR on the 5' RACE reads; one entry per CDR3 protein. The sample consists of 500,000 to 650,000 distinct CDR3 sequences, about 28% of them appearing once. This same sample was also taken into another study, of T cells of mothers and their children. That investigation notes: The donors comprised five or six children and their three healthy Caucasian mothers. Extraction yielded RNA that went, in full, into cDNA synthesis at around 1.6 ug per 15 ul. For the second PCR, the M1S primer put in sample barcodes and 2-4 random nucleotides.

The rearrangement links TRBV7-3 to TRBJ2-1; possibly TRBD1 for D (5 bases). This sequence was found in a boy younger than 10 in good health. The sample taken for sequencing was blood. In nucleotides, the CDR3 is TGTGCCAGCAGCTTAGTCCAGGGTACGCTAGGTGAGCAGTTCTTC. Translated: CASSLVQGTLGEQFF.